The 18 T cell receptor beta chains given below trace back to one sample, sequenced in a study of T cell clonotyping in hematopoietic cell transplantation. The time point here: recipient sample about 28 days before transplant, after cytoreduction. TCRdb keeps only in-frame clones here, not all; method: immunoSEQ multiplex PCR. The sample records about 43,000 clones, approximately 81% being singletons. This specimen was peripheral blood mononuclear cells, taken before stem cell transplant. The receptors derive from a man aged 55 to 70 with acute myeloid leukemia. Some clones in this sample may be carry-over from other donors' samples.

This chain joins TRBV27 and TRBJ2-1; perhaps D is TRBD1 or TRBD2 (5 bases each). CDR1 and CDR2 from the germline V gene are MNHEY and SMNVEV (reference sequence). CDR3 size: 16 residues. V lost 8 bases to trimming and J lost 6 bases, with 23 bases between them. The CDR3 spells CASRTLSQGRVNEQFF. CDR3 nucleotides: TGTGCCAGCCGAACCCTCAGTCAGGGACGGGTCAATGAGCAGTTCTTC.

This chain links TRBV7-2 with TRBJ2-7, with a weak D call TRBD2 (5 bases). V was cut by 0 bases and J by 5 bases, with 14 bases left in between. Germline V lookup: CDR1 SGHTA, CDR2 FQGNSA. The CDR3 length is 15 residues. The CDR3 here is CASSLAVRGFDEQYF. The CDR3 DNA reads TGTGCCAGCAGCTTAGCTGTCCGGGGTTTCGACGAGCAGTACTTC. The variable domain in full, with the rest retrieved from reference TRBV7-2 and TRBJ2-7, is GAGVSQSPSNKVTEKGKDVELRCDPISGHTALYWYRQSLGQGLEFLIYFQGNSAPDKSGLPSDRFSAERTGGSVSTLTIQRTQQEDSAVYLCASSLAVRGFDEQYFGPGTRLTVT.

CDR3 DNA: TGTGCCAGCAGCCCTGCTGGGGGATCGGGCAATCAGCCCCAGCATTTT. This codes for CASSPAGGSGNQPQHF. This rearrangement joins TRBV5-6 to TRBJ1-5; D is perhaps TRBD1 (5 bases). CDR1 and CDR2 (germline): SGHDT, YYEEEE. This CDR3 spans 16 amino acids. The V end was cut by 4 bases, the J end by 2 bases, with 16 bases between.

J is TRBJ2-7 and V is TRBV7-2; 10 bases fit TRBD1. CDR1 and CDR2 (germline): SGHTA, FQGNSA. The CDR3 consists of 16 residues. The J segment lost 2 bases and the V segment lost 3 bases, leaving 7 bases of the junction unmatched. The CDR3 sequence is CASSFIIGTGAYEQYF. Written as DNA, the CDR3 is TGTGCCAGCAGCTTTATCATCGGGACAGGGGCCTACGAGCAGTACTTC.

The chain carries TRBV10-1 and TRBJ1-5, with a possible D match to TRBD1 (5 bases). This CDR3 has 13 residues. Germline lookup yields CDR1 WNHNN and CDR2 SYGVQD (reference sequence). The V end was cut by 11 bases, the J end by 0 bases, with 11 bases between. As DNA, the CDR3 is TGCGCCCAGGGAGGGGATAGCAATCAGCCCCAGCATTTT. It codes for CAQGGDSNQPQHF.

The chain employs TRBV28 and TRBJ1-1; D uncertain. Looked up from germline, CDR1 is MDHEN and CDR2 is SYDVKM. The CDR3 covers 13 residues. Trimming cost V 1 base and J 7 bases, with 10 bases left between them. Written as DNA, the CDR3 is TGTGCCAGCAGTTTATCCGGGTTTTATGAAGCTTTCTTT. Amino acids: CASSLSGFYEAFF.

This clone was seen only once. CDR3 amino acids: CASSSRRDTDNSPLHF. CDR3 nucleotides: TGTGCCAGCAGCTCACGCCGGGATACGGATAATTCACCCCTCCACTTT. J is TRBJ1-6 and V is TRBV7-2; unclear D gene. The V gene's germline CDR1 is SGHTA and CDR2 FQGNSA. Between the trimmed V and J ends, which lost 4 bases and 5 bases, there was a span of 15 bases. The CDR3 contains 16 residues.

The rearrangement joins TRBV27 to TRBJ1-3, with TRBD1 matching over 7 bases. CDR3 length: 17 residues. Germline V gives CDR1 MNHEY, CDR2 SMNVEV (reference sequence). Trimming at V came to 5 bases and at J to 4 bases, leaving 14 bases not matched to a gene. The DNA for the CDR3 is TGTGCCAGCAGTGCGAGAAATAAGGGGGCGCGGGGAAACACCATATATTTT. Translating it yields CASSARNKGARGNTIYF.

This chain connects TRBV21-1 to TRBJ2-3. TRBV21-1 is labeled a pseudogene. The CDR3 runs to 14 residues. This CDR3 is CASNKQGRTDTQYF. The CDR3 region has the DNA TGTGCCAGCAACAAACAGGGACGCACAGATACGCAGTATTTT.

This clone appeared once. V gene TRBV6-1 combines with J gene TRBJ1-5; 7 nucleotides agree with TRBD1. V trimming: 4 bases; J trimming: 6 bases; junction bases outside the gene matches: 6. Germline lookup yields CDR1 MNHNS and CDR2 SASEGT. This CDR3 region has 14 residues. The CDR3 DNA follows: TGTGCCAGCAGTGTACAGGGGCTCGGTCAGCCCCAGCATTTT. This sequence encodes CASSVQGLGQPQHF.

The chain employs TRBV11-3 and TRBJ1-1, with D hard to call. CDR1 and CDR2 (germline): SGHNT, YENEEA. CDR3 length: 14 amino acids. Trimming took off 1 base at V and 1 base at J, with 7 bases between the two ends. CDR3 DNA: TGTGCCAGCAGCTTAGGTCGGGGGAACACTGAAGCTTTCTTT. As protein: CASSLGRGNTEAFF.

J is TRBJ1-6 and V is TRBV6-5; D remains ambiguous. With 2 bases removed from V and 6 bases from J, the gap between germline ends came to 14 bases. Germline-derived CDR1 and CDR2 are MNHEY and SVGAGI. This CDR3 has 16 amino acids. The CDR3 loop reads CASSYVLGGGNSPLHF. The CDR3 region has the DNA TGTGCCAGCAGTTACGTTTTGGGAGGCGGTAATTCACCCCTCCACTTT.

The gene calls are TRBV29-1 and TRBJ1-3; D ambiguous. Germline CDR1 and CDR2: SQVTM and ANQGSEA. V shed 4 bases and J shed 3 bases, with 10 bases lying between them. This CDR3 region has 13 residues. Here the CDR3 DNA reads TGCAGCGTTGGAAGGGATCTTGGAAACACCATATATTTT. Its protein product is CSVGRDLGNTIYF.

V gene TRBV29-1 combines with J gene TRBJ1-1; D might be TRBD1 (6 bases). The CDR3 runs to 13 residues. Germline V lookup: CDR1 SQVTM, CDR2 ANQGSEA. Trimming removed 7 bases at V and 5 bases at J, with 17 bases between. DNA for the CDR3: TGCAGCGGAGGGGGGAGTCGGCAGACTGAAGCTTTCTTT. Translating it yields CSGGGSRQTEAFF.

The V and J genes are TRBV27 and TRBJ2-2; tentative D call: TRBD2 (6 bases). Trimming removed 5 bases from V and 0 bases from J, with 13 bases in between. The V gene's germline CDR1 is MNHEY and CDR2 SMNVEV (reference sequence). The CDR3 spans 16 residues. CDR3 in amino acids: CASSIFRGSNTGELFF. In DNA, the CDR3 is TGTGCCAGCAGTATATTCCGGGGGTCGAACACCGGGGAGCTGTTTTTT.

As DNA, the CDR3 is TGTGCCAGCAGCTTAGCGGGCGGGAATGAGCAGTTCTTC. Translating it yields CASSLAGGNEQFF. The chain employs TRBV7-6 and TRBJ2-1; a possible D gene is TRBD2 (5 bases). CDR1 SGHVS and CDR2 FNYEAQ come from the germline V gene. Trimming removed 0 bases from V and 7 bases from J, with 7 bases in between. The CDR3 spans 13 residues.

The CDR3 sequence: CASSLAFEGVSRREQYF. Written as DNA, the CDR3 is TGTGCCAGCAGCTTAGCCTTCGAAGGGGTTTCTCGGAGGGAGCAGTACTTC. This chain joins TRBV7-9 and TRBJ2-7; tentatively, D is TRBD1 or TRBD2 (5 bases each). CDR1 and CDR2 from the germline V gene are SEHNR and FQNEAQ (reference sequence). The CDR3 extends over 17 amino acids. Trimming stripped 0 bases from V and 7 bases from J, with 22 bases between. Together with reference TRBV7-9 and TRBJ2-7, the CDR3 gives the full variable domain: DTGVSQNPRHKITKRGQNVTFRCDPISEHNRLYWYRQTLGQGPEFLTYFQNEAQLEKSRLLSDRFSAERPKGSFSTLEIQRTEQGDSAMYLCASSLAFEGVSRREQYFGPGTRLTVT.

The chain is built from TRBV28 and TRBJ2-7, with no clear D. The germline V and J ends were trimmed by 8 bases and 2 bases, with 7 bases remaining between them. The germline gives CDR1 MDHEN, CDR2 SYDVKM. This CDR3 has 11 residues. CDR3 bases: TGTGCCAGCTCCACGACCTACGAGCAGTACTTC. This translates into CASSTTYEQYF. Together with reference TRBV28 and TRBJ2-7, the CDR3 gives the full variable domain: DVKVTQSSRYLVKRTGEKVFLECVQDMDHENMFWYRQDPGLGLRLIYFSYDVKMKEKGDIPEGYSVSREKKERFSLILESASTNQTSMYLCASSTTYEQYFGPGTRLTVT.